The 15 T cell receptor beta chains presented below share a single source sample, sequenced in a study of shared clonotypes between healthy human individuals. Repertoires were generated with immunoSEQ multiplex PCR, while TCRdb's copy carries only in-frame clones and drops some. The table has fewer than 1.8 million clones, 98% seen once. Sequenced: naive CD4+ T cells sorted from blood. Subset in this sample: CD45RA+ positively selected. These receptors were obtained from a man aged 25-40 years in good health.

In the case of this clone: Other DNA sequences of this sample code for an identical CDR3. The chain couples TRBV2 to TRBJ1-5, with TRBD1 matching 10 bases. Germline V CDR1 and CDR2: SNHLY, FYNNEI. This CDR3 is built from 14 residues. V lost 5 bases, J lost 6 bases, and 4 bases stayed unmatched. The CDR3 DNA reads as TGTGCCAGCAGTCGACAGGGGGCCGGTCAGCCCCAGCATTTT. This sequence encodes CASSRQGAGQPQHF. The variable domain in full, completed from reference TRBV2 and TRBJ1-5, reads EPEVTQTPSHQVTQMGQEVILRCVPISNHLYFYWYRQILGQKVEFLVSFYNNEISEKSEIFDDQFSVERPDGSNFTLKIRSTKLEDSAMYFCASSRQGAGQPQHFGDGTRLSIL.

The chain combines TRBV18 with TRBJ2-5, with D possibly matching TRBD2 (5 bases). Germline V lookup: CDR1 KGHSH, CDR2 LQKENI. This CDR3 contains 15 residues. V lost 2 bases, J lost 4 bases, and 14 bases lay in between. The chain's CDR3 is CASSPISAPRETQYF. DNA of the CDR3: TGTGCCAGCTCACCAATTAGCGCTCCGAGAGAGACCCAGTACTTC.

This clone was detected only once. Other DNA sequences of this sample code for an identical CDR3. V is TRBV9 and J is TRBJ2-5; D remains ambiguous. With 0 bases removed from V and 3 bases from J, the gap between germline ends came to 6 bases. The CDR3 loop spans 13 amino acids. Germline CDR1 reads SGDLS; CDR2 reads YYNGEE. CDR3 amino acids: CASSVGGEETQYF. The CDR3 bases are TGTGCCAGCAGCGTAGGTGGAGAAGAGACCCAGTACTTC.

J is TRBJ2-1 and V is TRBV5-1; D remains ambiguous. V was pared by 4 bases and J by 2 bases, with 4 bases between. CDR1 and CDR2 (germline): SGHRS, YFSETQ. CDR3 size: 12 residues. This CDR3 reads CASSGTYNEQFF. CDR3 DNA: TGCGCCAGCAGCGGGACCTACAATGAGCAGTTCTTC.

About this clone: At one end the junction does not follow the germline gene, possibly because of a read error. This CDR3 is CASREDGGNEQFF. The CDR3 nucleotides read TGTGCCAGCAGAGAAGATGGGGGCAATGAGCAGTTCTTC. The J gene is TRBJ2-1, the V gene TRBV2; D may be TRBD1 or TRBD2 (5 bases each). The CDR3 sequence is 13 residues long. Germline assignment: CDR1 SNHLY and CDR2 FYNNEI.

This clone was detected only once. The chain combines TRBV2 with TRBJ2-7; 13 nucleotides line up with TRBD2. This CDR3 comprises 15 residues. Germline-derived CDR1 and CDR2 are SNHLY and FYNNEI. The junction had 7 bases not matched to a gene; V was cut back by 6 bases and J by 5 bases. As DNA, the CDR3 is TGTGCCAGCAGGAGACTAGCGGGAGGTGGCGACGAGCAGTACTTC. It is translated as CASRRLAGGGDEQYF.

The V call is TRBV7-2, the J call TRBJ2-2; 9 nucleotides align to TRBD1. Germline V CDR1 and CDR2: SGHTA, FQGNSA. With 5 bases clipped from V and 4 bases from J, the junction kept 11 bases outside the gene matches. There are 17 residues in the CDR3. CDR3 nucleotides: TGTGCCAGCAGCCGCCCCACCGGGACAGGGACCACCGGGGAGCTGTTTTTT. Translation gives CASSRPTGTGTTGELFF.

The J gene is TRBJ1-1, the V gene TRBV10-2; 10 bases are a match to TRBD1. The CDR3 spans 15 residues. V lost 4 bases and J lost 6; bases outside the gene matches: 8. The germline V gene has CDR1 WSHSY and CDR2 SAAADI. CDR3 loop: CASSVRTGGAAEAFF. In DNA, the CDR3 is TGCGCCAGCAGTGTCCGGACAGGGGGTGCAGCTGAAGCTTTCTTT.

The chain uses TRBV25-1 and TRBJ2-1; possibly TRBD1 for D (5 bases). The length of the CDR3 is 12 residues. Trimming shortened V by 3 bases and J by 12 bases, and 12 bases separated the two germline ends. Germline V gene lookup returns CDR1 MGHDK and CDR2 SYGVNS. CDR3 nucleotides: TGTGCCAGCAGTGATTTTGGGGCAGGGCAGTTCTTC. Encoded protein: CASSDFGAGQFF.

The rearrangement uses TRBV6-1 and TRBJ2-1; D unresolved. This CDR3 spans 13 amino acids. V lost 5 bases, J lost 3 bases, and 8 bases lay in between. Germline loops: CDR1 MNHNS, CDR2 SASEGT. DNA for the CDR3: TGTGCCAGCAGTCCGATCAACTACAATGAGCAGTTCTTC. Protein sequence: CASSPINYNEQFF.

V and J are TRBV28 and TRBJ2-7; TRBD1 matches 8 bases. V trimming: 8 bases; J trimming: 0 bases; junction bases outside the gene matches: 3. The CDR3 has 13 residues. Germline values: CDR1 MDHEN, CDR2 SYDVKM. DNA of the CDR3: TGTGCCAGCCGACAGGGGCACTCCTACGAGCAGTACTTC. It specifies CASRQGHSYEQYF.

The chain uses TRBV18 and TRBJ1-1; D gene uncertain. The CDR3 is made up of 14 amino acids. The germline CDR1 and CDR2 sequences are KGHSH and LQKENI. Trimming cost V 4 bases and J 1 base, with 10 bases left between them. CDR3 sequence: CASSQLQSNTEAFF. The CDR3 DNA sequence: TGTGCCAGCTCACAACTACAATCGAACACTGAAGCTTTCTTT.

The genes are TRBV9 and TRBJ1-4; possible D gene TRBD1, 6 bases. The CDR3 has 14 amino acids. V was clipped by 3 bases and J by 3 bases, with 9 bases between them. CDR1 SGDLS and CDR2 YYNGEE come from the germline V gene. The chain's CDR3 is CASSAGQSNEKLFF. The CDR3 bases are TGTGCCAGCAGCGCTGGACAGTCTAATGAAAAACTGTTTTTT. Full variable domain (rest looked up from reference TRBV9 and TRBJ1-4): DSGVTQTPKHLITATGQRVTLRCSPRSGDLSVYWYQQSLDQGLQFLIQYYNGEERAKGNILERFSAQQFPDLHSELNLSSLELGDSALYFCASSAGQSNEKLFFGSGTQLSVL.

This chain connects TRBV7-3 to TRBJ2-1, with 7 bases aligning to TRBD2. In germline, CDR1 is SGHTA, CDR2 FQGTGA. Trimming cost V 2 bases and J 6 bases; bases outside gene matches: 7. The CDR3 is made up of 15 amino acids. CDR3 DNA sequence: TGTGCCAGCAGCTTAGAGGGACTAAGTTTCAATGAGCAGTTCTTC. Translated: CASSLEGLSFNEQFF.

This clone has a handful of counts. The rearrangement uses TRBV20-1 and TRBJ2-1; D uncertain. The CDR3 is 11 amino acids. V was pared by 4 bases and J by 5 bases, with 6 bases between. Germline CDR1 and CDR2: DFQATT and SNEGSKA (reference sequence). The DNA for the CDR3 is TGCAGTGCTACGGAGAACAATGAGCAGTTCTTC. As protein: CSATENNEQFF.